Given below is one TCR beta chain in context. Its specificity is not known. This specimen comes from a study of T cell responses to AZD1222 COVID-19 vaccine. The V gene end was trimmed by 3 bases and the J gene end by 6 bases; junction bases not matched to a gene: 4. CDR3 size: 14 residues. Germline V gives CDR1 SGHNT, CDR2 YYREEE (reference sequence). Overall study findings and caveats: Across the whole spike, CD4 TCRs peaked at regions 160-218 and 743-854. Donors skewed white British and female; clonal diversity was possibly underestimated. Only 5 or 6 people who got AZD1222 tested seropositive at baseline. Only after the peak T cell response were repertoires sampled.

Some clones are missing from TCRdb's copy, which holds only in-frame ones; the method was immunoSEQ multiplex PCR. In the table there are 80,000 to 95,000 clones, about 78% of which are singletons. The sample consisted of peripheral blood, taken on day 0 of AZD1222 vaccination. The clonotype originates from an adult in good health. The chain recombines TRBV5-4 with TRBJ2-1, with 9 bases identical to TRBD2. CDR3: CASSWGLARNEQFF. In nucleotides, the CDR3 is TGTGCCAGCAGCTGGGGACTAGCTCGCAATGAGCAGTTCTTC. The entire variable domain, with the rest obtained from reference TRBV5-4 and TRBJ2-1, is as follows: ETGVTQSPTHLIKTRGQQVTLRCSSQSGHNTVSWYQQALGQGPQFIFQYYREEENGRGNFPPRFSGLQFPNYSSELNVNALELDDSALYLCASSWGLARNEQFFGPGTRLTVL.